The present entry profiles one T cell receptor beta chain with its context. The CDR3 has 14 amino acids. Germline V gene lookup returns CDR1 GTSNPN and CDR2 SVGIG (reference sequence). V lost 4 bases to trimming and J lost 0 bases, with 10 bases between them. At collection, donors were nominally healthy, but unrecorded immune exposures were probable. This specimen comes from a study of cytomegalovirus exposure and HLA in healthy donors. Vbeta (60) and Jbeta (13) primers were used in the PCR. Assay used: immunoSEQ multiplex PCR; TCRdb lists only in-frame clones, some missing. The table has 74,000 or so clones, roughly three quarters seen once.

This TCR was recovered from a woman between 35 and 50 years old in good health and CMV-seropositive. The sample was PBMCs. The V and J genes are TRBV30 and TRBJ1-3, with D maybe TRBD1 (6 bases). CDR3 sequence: CAWKQGASGNTIYF. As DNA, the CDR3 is TGTGCCTGGAAACAGGGAGCCTCTGGAAACACCATATATTTT.